The 14 T cell receptor beta chains below all came from one sample that was sequenced in a study of yellow fever vaccine responses in identical twins. TCRdb itself ran the RT-PCR reads through MiXCR, one entry per CDR3 protein. The data show over 20,000 distinct CDR3 sequences, with under 85% seen just once and about 5% held by the top ten. The starting material was T cells from blood (PBMCs), unsorted or a sorted subset (not recorded which), obtained before or after yellow fever vaccination (not recorded which). Every receptor here comes from a young woman who received the yellow fever vaccine.

In nucleotides, the CDR3 is TGTGCCAGCAGCTTAGAGTCCAGGCAACCCTACGAGCAGTACTTC. Translating gives CASSLESRQPYEQYF. The chain couples TRBV11-3 to TRBJ2-7, with D hard to call. Trimming took off 0 bases at V and 2 bases at J, with 11 bases between the two ends. The length of the CDR3 is 15 residues. Germline CDR1 and CDR2: SGHNT and YENEEA.

The rearrangement links TRBV11-2 to TRBJ2-3; D is perhaps TRBD1 or TRBD2 (5 bases each). CDR3 length equals 14 residues. V dropped 5 bases and J dropped 5 bases, with 14 bases sitting between them. Germline lookup yields CDR1 SGHAT and CDR2 FQNNGV. CDR3 amino acids: CASSPAGAKDTQYF. CDR3 bases: TGTGCCAGCAGCCCCGCCGGGGCCAAAGATACGCAGTATTTT. The full variable domain, its missing parts supplied by reference TRBV11-2 and TRBJ2-3, is EAGVAQSPRYKIIEKRQSVAFWCNPISGHATLYWYQQILGQGPKLLIQFQNNGVVDDSQLPKDRFSAERLKGVDSTLKIQPAKLEDSAVYLCASSPAGAKDTQYFGPGTRLTVL.

On this clonotype itself: Sequence at one end of the junction differs from germline and may be a read error. The CDR3 region is CASSPDRGRLF. DNA of the CDR3: TGTGCCAGCAGTCCGGACAGGGGGCGACTCTTT. The gene calls are TRBV28 and TRBJ1-1; TRBD1 matches at 11 bases. This CDR3 contains 11 residues. CDR1 and CDR2 (germline): MDHEN, SYDVKM.

This clonotype appeared a few times. The chain couples TRBV18 to TRBJ1-1; tentatively, D is TRBD1 (5 bases). V was trimmed by 6 bases and J by 0 bases, leaving 17 bases between them. Germline values: CDR1 KGHSH, CDR2 LQKENI. The CDR3 is made up of 16 amino acids. This CDR3 is CASSSTRQPMNTEAFF. The DNA of the CDR3 is TGTGCCAGCTCCTCTACTCGACAGCCAATGAACACTGAAGCTTTCTTT. Full variable domain (rest looked up from reference TRBV18 and TRBJ1-1): NAGVMQNPRHLVRRRGQEARLRCSPMKGHSHVYWYRQLPEEGLKFMVYLQKENIIDESGMPKERFSAEFPKEGPSILRIQQVVRGDSAAYFCASSSTRQPMNTEAFFGQGTRLTVV.

V gene TRBV29-1 combines with J gene TRBJ2-7; 8 nucleotides align to TRBD1. V lost 5 bases and J lost 5; bases outside the gene matches: 8. The CDR3 is 13 residues long. Germline lookup yields CDR1 SQVTM and CDR2 ANQGSEA. The CDR3 DNA reads as TGCAGCGTTTGGCAGGACAGGGTCCACGAGCAGTACTTC. Translated: CSVWQDRVHEQYF.

This clonotype was detected a few times. It is likely a read error, because the conserved phenylalanine at the end of the CDR3 is missing. It is unclear where the CDR3 begins or ends on the DNA, so no DNA is shown, and the CDR3 is as TCRdb lists it. The chain has TRBV15 and TRBJ2-1; the D call in the table, TRBD2, was not verified against the DNA. The CDR3 is 11 residues long, ends included. Germline CDR1 LNHNV, CDR2 YYDKDF (reference sequence). CDR3 amino acids: CATSREGLFTL.

The chain carries TRBV11-2 and TRBJ1-5; D not certain. The CDR3 runs to 14 residues. CDR1 and CDR2 from the germline V gene are SGHAT and FQNNGV. The V gene lost 3 bases and the J gene lost 4 bases, with 10 bases spanning the gap. The CDR3 coding sequence is TGTGCCAGCAGCTTGGGGTTGGGGAATCAGCCCCAGCATTTT. The encoded protein is CASSLGLGNQPQHF.

The rearrangement links TRBV28 to TRBJ1-1; D not resolved. The CDR3 loop spans 15 amino acids. Looked up from germline, CDR1 is MDHEN and CDR2 is SYDVKM. Trimming left V 4 bases short and J 6 bases short, with 18 bases between. DNA of the CDR3: TGTGCCAGCAGTTCGGGTGATTTCGGCAGCTCTGAAGCTTTCTTT. Amino acids: CASSSGDFGSSEAFF.

The rearrangement links TRBV28 to TRBJ2-7; D unresolved. Germline CDR1 reads MDHEN; CDR2 reads SYDVKM. Trimming stripped 3 bases from V and 6 bases from J, with 9 bases between. The CDR3 extends over 12 amino acids. The CDR3 region is CASSFYPLEQYF. The DNA for the CDR3 is TGTGCCAGCAGTTTCTACCCCCTCGAGCAGTACTTC.

This sequence joins TRBV29-1 and TRBJ1-1; D not certain. V dropped 7 bases and J dropped 1 base, with 7 bases sitting between them. The germline V gene encodes CDR1 SQVTM and CDR2 ANQGSEA. The CDR3 contains 11 residues. CDR3 loop: CSAVGNTEAFF. CDR3 DNA sequence: TGCAGCGCCGTAGGGAACACTGAAGCTTTCTTT.

In its sample, this clonotype was seen a few times. The rearrangement uses TRBV4-1 and TRBJ2-5, with D possibly called TRBD1 or TRBD2 (5 bases each). The CDR3 runs 14 residues. V dropped 1 base and J dropped 4 bases, with 10 bases sitting between them. Germline CDR1 MGHRA, CDR2 YSYEKL. The CDR3 reads CASSQGDGGETQYF. The CDR3 bases are TGCGCCAGCAGCCAAGGGGATGGGGGAGAGACCCAGTACTTC.

This chain uses TRBV12-3 or TRBV12-4 with TRBJ2-7; D gene uncertain. The CDR3 is 13 amino acids. Trimming pared 2 bases from V and 0 bases from J, leaving 5 bases between. In nucleotides, the CDR3 is TGTGCCAGCAGTTTAACCAGCTCCTACGAGCAGTACTTC. The encoded protein is CASSLTSSYEQYF.

V is TRBV6-5 and J is TRBJ2-1, with TRBD2 matching over 13 bases. Germline CDR1 reads MNHEY; CDR2 reads SVGAGI. The V gene end was trimmed by 6 bases and the J gene end by 5 bases; junction bases not matched to a gene: 4. The CDR3 is made up of 15 amino acids. The CDR3 spells CASSYGLAGDNEQFF. The CDR3 nucleotides read TGTGCCAGCAGCTACGGACTAGCGGGGGACAATGAGCAGTTCTTC.

The rearrangement links TRBV15 to TRBJ1-1; D is unclear. CDR1 is LNHNV, CDR2 YYDKDF, per germline (reference sequence). The CDR3 spans 14 residues. Trimming removed 0 bases at V and 1 base at J, with 6 bases between. The CDR3 DNA reads TGTGCCACCAGCAGAGACATCGGGAACACTGAAGCTTTCTTT. Protein: CATSRDIGNTEAFF. Drawing the rest from reference TRBV15 and TRBJ1-1, the complete variable domain is DAMVIQNPRYQVTQFGKPVTLSCSQTLNHNVMYWYQQKSSQAPKLLFHYYDKDFNNEADTPDNFQSRRPNTSFCFLDIRSPGLGDTAMYLCATSRDIGNTEAFFGQGTRLTVV.